What follows are 24 T cell receptor beta chains derived from one specimen sequenced in a study of T-cell reconstitution after alpha-beta-depleted transplantation in children. Unique molecular identifiers tagged the TCRbeta library. TCRdb reprocessed the PCR reads via MiXCR and lists one record per CDR3 protein. The table includes more than 15,000 distinct CDR3 sequences, approximately 5.3% detected once. The sample consisted of PBMCs, taken before TCRalphabeta/CD19-depleted stem cell transplant. The receptors stem from a boy younger than 18 with acute lymphoblastic leukemia, due to receive a stem cell transplant.

This clonotype has at least ten counts. The chain joins TRBV6-2 or TRBV6-3 to TRBJ1-5, with TRBD1 as a possible D gene (5 bases). Deletions cut 0 bases from V and 4 bases from J, with 10 bases between. CDR3 length equals 15 residues. Germline V lookup: CDR1 MNHEY, CDR2 SVGEGT. The CDR3 sequence: CASSYSWGMNQPQHF. The CDR3 coding sequence is TGTGCCAGCAGTTACTCGTGGGGGATGAATCAGCCCCAGCATTTT.

By sample share, this clonotype is medium-sized. The chain recombines TRBV12-3 or TRBV12-4 with TRBJ2-3; a possible D gene is TRBD2 (6 bases). The germline V and J ends were trimmed by 3 bases and 11 bases, with 15 bases remaining between them. The CDR3 is 13 residues long. The CDR3 sequence: CASSFGGVEKQYF. DNA for the CDR3: TGTGCCAGCAGTTTCGGGGGTGTAGAGAAGCAGTATTTT.

This clonotype was counted many times. The rearrangement joins TRBV9 to TRBJ1-6, with D possibly matching TRBD1 (5 bases). CDR1 is SGDLS and CDR2 is YYNGEE in the germline V gene. Trimming stripped 0 bases from V and 11 bases from J, with 15 bases between. There are 15 residues in the CDR3. In nucleotides, the CDR3 is TGTGCCAGCAGCGTAGGGATGGGGCTATGGGCACCCCTCCACTTT. Residues: CASSVGMGLWAPLHF.

This clonotype was recorded at least ten times. This chain links TRBV7-8 with TRBJ1-5; 8 positions match TRBD1. The V gene's germline CDR1 is SGHVS and CDR2 FQNEAQ. With V trimmed by 5 bases and J by 5 bases, 11 bases remained unmatched. This CDR3 is 16 amino acids long. The CDR3 region has the DNA TGTGCCAGCAGCCTCTGGACAGGGTGGGGGGATCAGCCCCAGCATTTT. Translation gives CASSLWTGWGDQPQHF.

This clonotype showed up many times. The CDR3 nucleotides read TGTGCCAGCAGCCAAGCCTACGAGCAGTACTTC. Translating it yields CASSQAYEQYF. V usage is TRBV6-2 or TRBV6-3 and J usage is TRBJ2-7; no firm D call. The CDR3 runs to 11 residues. V was pared by 6 bases and J by 2 bases, with 5 bases between. CDR1 is MNHEY and CDR2 is SVGEGT in the germline V gene.

This clonotype appeared many times. The chain has TRBV20-1 and TRBJ1-3; D is ambiguous. V dropped 3 bases and J dropped 4 bases, with 16 bases sitting between them. Looked up from germline, CDR1 is DFQATT and CDR2 is SNEGSKA (reference sequence). The CDR3 length is 15 residues. The CDR3 loop reads CSARGLDLTGNTIYF. CDR3 coding DNA: TGCAGTGCTAGGGGCCTTGACTTGACGGGAAACACCATATATTTT.

This clonotype was counted ten times or more. V gene TRBV20-1 combines with J gene TRBJ1-4; 7 nucleotides align to TRBD1. Germline CDR1 is DFQATT and CDR2 is SNEGSKA (reference sequence). This CDR3 is built from 14 residues. Trimming removed 6 bases from V and 7 bases from J; junction bases left unmatched: 11. The CDR3 region has the DNA TGCAGTGCGATTACAGGGGCGCTGGCTGAAAAACTGTTTTTT. It is translated as CSAITGALAEKLFF.

This clonotype is judged medium-sized. The chain links TRBV5-6 to TRBJ1-2; 9 nucleotides line up with TRBD1. The CDR3 runs to 15 residues. Germline CDR1 SGHDT, CDR2 YYEEEE. The V and J ends lost 4 bases and 3 bases, in that order; junction bases with no gene match: 7. The CDR3 loop is CASSGPGQGYYGYTF. The CDR3 region has the DNA TGTGCCAGCAGCGGACCGGGACAGGGATACTATGGCTACACCTTC. Complete variable domain (other parts from reference TRBV5-6 and TRBJ1-2): DAGVTQSPTHLIKTRGQQVTLRCSPKSGHDTVSWYQQALGQGPQFIFQYYEEEERQRGNFPDRFSGHQFPNYSSELNVNALLLGDSALYLCASSGPGQGYYGYTFGSGTRLTVV.

The sample holds many counts of this clonotype. The genes are TRBV12-3 or TRBV12-4 and TRBJ2-1; D is unresolved. The CDR3 loop spans 14 amino acids. V was pared by 3 bases and J by 4 bases, with 10 bases between. CDR3 bases: TGTGCCAGCAGTTTCCAGTTTCCGTACAATGAGCAGTTCTTC. It is translated as CASSFQFPYNEQFF.

Details on this clonotype: One end of the junction varies from germline; a read error may be responsible. The CDR3 protein is CAISPVDGYSPLHF. DNA for the CDR3: TGTGCCATCAGCCCCGTGGACGGGTATTCACCCCTCCACTTT. The rearrangement uses TRBV5-6 and TRBJ1-6; D gene unclear. In germline, CDR1 is SGHDT, CDR2 YYEEEE. The length of the CDR3 is 14 residues. Based on the CDR3 plus reference TRBV5-6 and TRBJ1-6, the full variable domain is DAGVTQSPTHLIKTRGQQVTLRCSPKSGHDTVSWYQQALGQGPQFIFQYYEEEERQRGNFPDRFSGHQFPNYSSELNVNALLLGDSALYLCAISPVDGYSPLHFGNGTRLTVT.

This clonotype is medium-sized (0.01 to 0.1%). The V and J genes are TRBV12-3 or TRBV12-4 and TRBJ2-2; 9 bases line up with TRBD2. V was clipped by 2 bases and J by 7 bases; unmatched bases: 11. CDR3 size: 17 residues. For the CDR3, the DNA is TGTGCCAGCAGTTTATTGTTGGGCGGGAGGGACTACGGGGAGCTGTTTTTT. It is translated as CASSLLLGGRDYGELFF.

This clonotype was observed at least ten times. The chain combines TRBV20-1 with TRBJ2-7; 13 nucleotides line up with TRBD2. Germline V gene sequence: CDR1 DFQATT, CDR2 SNEGSKA (reference sequence). The length of the CDR3 is 17 residues. V lost 1 base and J lost 0; bases outside the gene matches: 6. The CDR3 reads CSARGLAGGHDSYEQYF. The CDR3 DNA reads TGCAGTGCTAGAGGACTAGCGGGAGGCCACGACTCCTACGAGCAGTACTTC.

The sample holds many counts of this clonotype. The chain carries TRBV27 and TRBJ1-6; D ambiguous. This CDR3 region has 15 residues. Germline V gene data show CDR1 as MNHEY and CDR2 as SMNVEV (reference sequence). V dropped 0 bases and J dropped 8 bases, with 11 bases sitting between them. The CDR3 spells CASSLSGRVYSPLHF. The CDR3 bases are TGTGCCAGCAGTTTATCGGGGAGGGTCTATTCACCCCTCCACTTT.

This clonotype was seen many times. The chain couples TRBV4-3 to TRBJ1-5; the match to TRBD1 covers 9 bases. Per the germline V gene, CDR1 is LGHNA and CDR2 is YSLEER. The CDR3 has 20 residues. V was pared by 0 bases and J by 3 bases, with 15 bases of the junction left unmatched. CDR3 loop: CASSQEPIWSDRGLNQPQHF. Written as DNA, the CDR3 is TGCGCCAGCAGCCAAGAACCTATTTGGTCGGACAGGGGTCTCAATCAGCCCCAGCATTTT.

This clonotype was counted at least ten times. The chain links TRBV5-5 to TRBJ1-1, with a tentative D call TRBD1 (5 bases). Trimming cost V 0 bases and J 5 bases, with 8 bases left between them. The CDR3 is made up of 13 amino acids. CDR1 and CDR2 (germline): SGHKS, YYEKEE (reference sequence). The CDR3 sequence: CASSLGWGTEAFF. In DNA, the CDR3 is TGTGCCAGCAGCTTGGGGTGGGGGACTGAAGCTTTCTTT.

This clonotype was seen at least ten times. The J gene is TRBJ2-1, the V gene TRBV28, with 7 positions matching TRBD2. The J segment lost 4 bases and the V segment lost 2 bases, leaving 2 bases of the junction unmatched. Germline V gene lookup returns CDR1 MDHEN and CDR2 SYDVKM. The CDR3 length is 14 residues. Written as DNA, the CDR3 is TGTGCCAGCAGTTTAGCGGGGGTTTACAATGAGCAGTTCTTC. Protein sequence: CASSLAGVYNEQFF.

This clonotype has ten or more counts. The chain links TRBV6-5 to TRBJ2-1; the D call may be TRBD1 or TRBD2 (5 bases each). Trimming took 2 bases from V and 9 from J, leaving 11 bases between them. The V gene's germline CDR1 is MNHEY and CDR2 SVGAGI. The CDR3 totals 13 residues. The CDR3 is CASSYRDGGEQFF. The CDR3 coding sequence is TGTGCCAGCAGTTACAGGGATGGGGGTGAGCAGTTCTTC.

The table lists this clonotype with many counts. The CDR3 reads CASSPRTARNEKLFF. The CDR3 nucleotides read TGTGCCAGCAGCCCGAGGACAGCCCGTAATGAAAAACTGTTTTTT. The V call is TRBV7-6, the J call TRBJ1-4, with D possibly being TRBD1 (6 bases). Germline V lookup: CDR1 SGHVS, CDR2 FNYEAQ. The CDR3 extends over 15 amino acids. Trimming removed 5 bases from V and 4 bases from J, with 14 bases in between.

This clonotype was recorded at least ten times. The chain combines TRBV11-2 with TRBJ2-7; perhaps TRBD1 as D (6 bases). With 1 base removed from V and 5 bases from J, the gap between germline ends came to 15 bases. Germline values: CDR1 SGHAT, CDR2 FQNNGV. CDR3 length equals 15 residues. This CDR3 is CASSLVPDSGDEQYF. CDR3 DNA: TGTGCCAGCAGCTTAGTCCCGGACAGTGGGGACGAGCAGTACTTC.

V and J are TRBV3-1 and TRBJ1-1; D not resolved. The CDR3 contains 13 residues. CDR1 and CDR2 (germline): LGHDT, YNNKEL (reference sequence). Trimming took off 11 bases at V and 2 bases at J, with 15 bases between the two ends. CDR3 loop: CAFSPSFNTEAFF. The CDR3 region has the DNA TGTGCCTTCAGTCCATCCTTTAACACTGAAGCTTTCTTT.

This clonotype showed up just a few times. This chain links TRBV4-3 with TRBJ1-2, with TRBD1 matching 8 bases. Germline CDR1 is LGHNA and CDR2 is YSLEER. The trim removed 1 base at V and 7 bases at J, leaving 5 bases unmatched. The CDR3 contains 14 residues. CDR3 DNA: TGCGCCAGCAGCCAAGGGCGACAGGGGATTGGCTACACCTTC. It translates to CASSQGRQGIGYTF.

This clonotype was detected ten times or more. This chain links TRBV7-2 with TRBJ2-7; 7 positions agree with TRBD1. J lost 3 bases, V lost 1 base, and 6 bases had no gene match. The CDR3 has 15 amino acids. In germline, CDR1 is SGHTA, CDR2 FQGNSA. CDR3 nucleotide sequence: TGTGCCAGCAGCTTAGGGGGACAGAACGTCTACGAGCAGTACTTC. Translated, it gives CASSLGGQNVYEQYF.

By frequency in the sample, this clonotype is medium-sized. The chain has TRBV10-2 and TRBJ1-1; D is perhaps TRBD1 (6 bases). The V end was cut by 3 bases, the J end by 2 bases, with 10 bases between. CDR3 length: 14 residues. From germline, CDR1 is WSHSY and CDR2 SAAADI. CDR3: CASSDGGANTEAFF. Here the CDR3 DNA reads TGCGCCAGCAGTGATGGGGGGGCCAACACTGAAGCTTTCTTT.

This clonotype was detected ten times or more. This rearrangement joins TRBV6-2 or TRBV6-3 to TRBJ2-1, with 12 positions matching TRBD2. The CDR3 covers 20 residues. V trimming: 0 bases; J trimming: 5 bases; junction bases outside the gene matches: 14. Germline V gives CDR1 MNHEY, CDR2 SVGEGT. The CDR3 protein is CASSYSSFPKTSGGDNEQFF. The DNA of the CDR3 is TGTGCCAGCAGTTACTCGTCTTTCCCCAAGACTAGCGGGGGAGACAATGAGCAGTTCTTC.